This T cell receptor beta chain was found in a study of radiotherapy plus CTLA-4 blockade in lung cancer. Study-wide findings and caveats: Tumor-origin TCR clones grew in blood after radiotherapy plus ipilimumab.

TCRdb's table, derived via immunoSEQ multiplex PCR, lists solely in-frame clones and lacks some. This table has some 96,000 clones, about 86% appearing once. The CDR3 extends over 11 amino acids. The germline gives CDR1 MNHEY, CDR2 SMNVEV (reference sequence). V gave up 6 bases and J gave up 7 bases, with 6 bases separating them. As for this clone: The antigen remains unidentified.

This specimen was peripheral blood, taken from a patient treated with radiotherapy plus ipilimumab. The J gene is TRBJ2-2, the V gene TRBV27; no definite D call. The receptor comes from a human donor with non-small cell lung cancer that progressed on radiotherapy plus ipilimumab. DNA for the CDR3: TGTGCCAGCAGATTTGGCGGGGAGCTGTTTTTT. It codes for CASRFGGELFF.